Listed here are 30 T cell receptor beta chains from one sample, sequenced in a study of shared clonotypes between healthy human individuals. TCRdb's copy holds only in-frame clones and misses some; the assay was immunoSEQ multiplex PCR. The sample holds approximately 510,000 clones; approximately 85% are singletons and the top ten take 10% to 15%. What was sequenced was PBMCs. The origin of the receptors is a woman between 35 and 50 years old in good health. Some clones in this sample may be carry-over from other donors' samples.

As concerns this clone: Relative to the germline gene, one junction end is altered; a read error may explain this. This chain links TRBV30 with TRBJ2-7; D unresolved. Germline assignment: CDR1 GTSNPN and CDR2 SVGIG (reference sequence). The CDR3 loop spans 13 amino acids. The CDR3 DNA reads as TGTGCCTGGAATTCAGGCCGGCCGGGTCTGCAGCACTTC. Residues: CAWNSGRPGLQHF.

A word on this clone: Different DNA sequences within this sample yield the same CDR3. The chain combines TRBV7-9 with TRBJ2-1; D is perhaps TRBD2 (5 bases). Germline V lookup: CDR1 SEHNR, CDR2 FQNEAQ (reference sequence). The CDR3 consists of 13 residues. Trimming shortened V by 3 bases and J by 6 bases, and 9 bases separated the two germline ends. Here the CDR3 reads CASSLLGVNEQFF. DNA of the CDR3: TGTGCCAGCAGCTTGCTCGGGGTCAATGAGCAGTTCTTC.

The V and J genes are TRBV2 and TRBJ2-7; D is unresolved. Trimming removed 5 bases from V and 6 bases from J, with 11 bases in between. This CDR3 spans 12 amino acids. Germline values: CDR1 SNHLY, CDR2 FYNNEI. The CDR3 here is CASSSLRSEQYF. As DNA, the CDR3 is TGTGCCAGCAGTTCCCTACGGAGCGAGCAGTACTTC.

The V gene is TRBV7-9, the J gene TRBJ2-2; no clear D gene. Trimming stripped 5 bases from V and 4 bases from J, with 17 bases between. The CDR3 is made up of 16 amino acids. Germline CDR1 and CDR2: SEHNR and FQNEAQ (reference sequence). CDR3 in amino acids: CASSQNAGSGTGELFF. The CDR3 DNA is TGTGCCAGCAGCCAAAACGCAGGATCGGGCACCGGGGAGCTGTTTTTT. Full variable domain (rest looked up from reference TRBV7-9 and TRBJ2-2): DTGVSQNPRHKITKRGQNVTFRCDPISEHNRLYWYRQTLGQGPEFLTYFQNEAQLEKSRLLSDRFSAERPKGSFSTLEIQRTEQGDSAMYLCASSQNAGSGTGELFFGEGSRLTVL.

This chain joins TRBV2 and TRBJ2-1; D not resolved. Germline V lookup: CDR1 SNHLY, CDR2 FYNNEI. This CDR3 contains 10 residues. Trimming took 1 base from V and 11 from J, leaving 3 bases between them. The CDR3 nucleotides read TGTGCCAGCAGTGAAGGGAAGCAGTTCTTC. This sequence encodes CASSEGKQFF.

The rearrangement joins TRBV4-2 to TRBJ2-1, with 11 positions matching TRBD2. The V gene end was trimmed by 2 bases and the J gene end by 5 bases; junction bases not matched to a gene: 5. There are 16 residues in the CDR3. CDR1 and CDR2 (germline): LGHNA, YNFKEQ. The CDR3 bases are TGTGCCAGCAGCCAATTGGGACTAGCGGCAAACAATGAGCAGTTCTTC. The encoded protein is CASSQLGLAANNEQFF.

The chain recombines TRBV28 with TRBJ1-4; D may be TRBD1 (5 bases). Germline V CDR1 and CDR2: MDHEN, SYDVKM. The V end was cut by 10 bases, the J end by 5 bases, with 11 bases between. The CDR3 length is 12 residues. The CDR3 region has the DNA TGTGCCACCCACACAGGAAATGAAAAACTGTTTTTT. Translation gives CATHTGNEKLFF.

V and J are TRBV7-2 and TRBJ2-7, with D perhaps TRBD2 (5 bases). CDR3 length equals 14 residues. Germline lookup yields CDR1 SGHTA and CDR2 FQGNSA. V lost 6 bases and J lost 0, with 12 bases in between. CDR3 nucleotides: TGTGCCAGCAGGAGCGGATCCTACTCCTACGAGCAGTACTTC. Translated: CASRSGSYSYEQYF.

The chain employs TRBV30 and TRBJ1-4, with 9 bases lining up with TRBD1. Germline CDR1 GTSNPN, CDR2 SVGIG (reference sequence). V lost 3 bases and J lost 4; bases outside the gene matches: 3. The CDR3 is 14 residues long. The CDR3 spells CAWSGDRVNEKLFF. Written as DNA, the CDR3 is TGTGCCTGGAGCGGGGACAGGGTTAATGAAAAACTGTTTTTT.

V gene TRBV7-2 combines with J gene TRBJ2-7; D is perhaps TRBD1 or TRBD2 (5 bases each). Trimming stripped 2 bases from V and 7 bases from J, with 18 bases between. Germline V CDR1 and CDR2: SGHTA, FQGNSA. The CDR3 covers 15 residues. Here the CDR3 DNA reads TGTGCCAGCAGCTTACACACCGGGACCCTCGGGGAGCAGTACTTC. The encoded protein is CASSLHTGTLGEQYF. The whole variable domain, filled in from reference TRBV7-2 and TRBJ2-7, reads GAGVSQSPSNKVTEKGKDVELRCDPISGHTALYWYRQSLGQGLEFLIYFQGNSAPDKSGLPSDRFSAERTGGSVSTLTIQRTQQEDSAVYLCASSLHTGTLGEQYFGPGTRLTVT.

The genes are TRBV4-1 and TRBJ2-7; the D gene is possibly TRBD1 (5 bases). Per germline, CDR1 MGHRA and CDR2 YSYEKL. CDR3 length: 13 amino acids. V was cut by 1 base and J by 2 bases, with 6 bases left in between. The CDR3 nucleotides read TGCGCCAGCAGCCAAGGGACAACCTACGAGCAGTACTTC. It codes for CASSQGTTYEQYF.

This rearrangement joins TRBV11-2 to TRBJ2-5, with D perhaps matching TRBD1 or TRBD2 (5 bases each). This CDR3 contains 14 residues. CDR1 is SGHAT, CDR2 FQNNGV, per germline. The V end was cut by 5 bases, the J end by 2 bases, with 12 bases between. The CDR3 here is CASSTLREQETQYF. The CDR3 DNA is TGTGCCAGCAGCACGCTCAGGGAGCAAGAGACCCAGTACTTC.

CDR3 region: CASTLQGFAHEQYF. Written as DNA, the CDR3 is TGTGCCAGCACTCTCCAGGGTTTCGCGCACGAGCAGTACTTC. The chain couples TRBV28 to TRBJ2-7; TRBD1 is a possible D gene (5 bases). V was clipped by 7 bases and J by 5 bases, with 18 bases between them. CDR3 length equals 14 residues. Germline V gives CDR1 MDHEN, CDR2 SYDVKM.

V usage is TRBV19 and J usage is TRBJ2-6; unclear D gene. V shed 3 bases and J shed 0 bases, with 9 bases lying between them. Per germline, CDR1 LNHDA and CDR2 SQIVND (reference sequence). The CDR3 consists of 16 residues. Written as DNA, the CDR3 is TGTGCCAGTAGTATTTCGGTAAACTCTGGGGCCAACGTCCTGACTTTC. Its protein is CASSISVNSGANVLTF.

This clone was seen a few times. CDR3 in DNA: TGCGCCAGCAGCTCCCCTACCTTTGACAGGGGGAAGATAGCTGAGACCCAGTACTTC. Encoded protein: CASSSPTFDRGKIAETQYF. The chain joins TRBV5-1 to TRBJ2-5, with TRBD1 identical over 9 bases. CDR1 SGHRS and CDR2 YFSETQ come from the germline V gene. Trimming removed 3 bases from V and 5 bases from J; junction bases left unmatched: 20. The CDR3 is 19 amino acids.

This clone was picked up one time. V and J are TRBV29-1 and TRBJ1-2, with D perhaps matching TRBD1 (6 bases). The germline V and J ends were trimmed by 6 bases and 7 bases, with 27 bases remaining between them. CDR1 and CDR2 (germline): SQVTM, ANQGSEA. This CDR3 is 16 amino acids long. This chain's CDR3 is CSVPIATGTRTGGYTF. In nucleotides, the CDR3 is TGCAGCGTCCCAATAGCCACAGGGACCCGAACTGGTGGCTACACCTTC.

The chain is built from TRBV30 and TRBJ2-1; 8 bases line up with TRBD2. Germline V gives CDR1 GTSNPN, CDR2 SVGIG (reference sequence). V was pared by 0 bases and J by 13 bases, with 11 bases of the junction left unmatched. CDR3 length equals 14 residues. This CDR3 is CAWSVLSTGGPQFF. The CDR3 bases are TGTGCCTGGAGTGTATTGAGTACGGGAGGGCCCCAGTTCTTC.

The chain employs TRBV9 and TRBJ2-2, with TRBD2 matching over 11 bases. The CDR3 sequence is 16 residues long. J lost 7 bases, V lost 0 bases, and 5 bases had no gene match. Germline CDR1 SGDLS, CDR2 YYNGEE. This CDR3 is CASSVGLLAGVGELFF. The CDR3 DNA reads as TGTGCCAGCAGCGTAGGATTACTAGCGGGAGTCGGGGAGCTGTTTTTT. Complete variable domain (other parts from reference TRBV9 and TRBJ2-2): DSGVTQTPKHLITATGQRVTLRCSPRSGDLSVYWYQQSLDQGLQFLIQYYNGEERAKGNILERFSAQQFPDLHSELNLSSLELGDSALYFCASSVGLLAGVGELFFGEGSRLTVL.

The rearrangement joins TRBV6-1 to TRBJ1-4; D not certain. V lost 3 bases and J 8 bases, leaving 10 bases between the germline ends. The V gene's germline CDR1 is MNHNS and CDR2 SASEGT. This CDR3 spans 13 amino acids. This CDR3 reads CASSDQPGEKLFF. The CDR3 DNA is TGTGCCAGCAGTGACCAACCGGGGGAAAAACTGTTTTTT.

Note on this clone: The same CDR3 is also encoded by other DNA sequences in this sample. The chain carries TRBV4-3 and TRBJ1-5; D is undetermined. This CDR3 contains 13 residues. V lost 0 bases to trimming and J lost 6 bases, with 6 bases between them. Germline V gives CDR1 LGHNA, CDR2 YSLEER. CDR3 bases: TGCGCCAGCAGCCAAGACTTGGGTCAGCCCCAGCATTTT. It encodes CASSQDLGQPQHF.

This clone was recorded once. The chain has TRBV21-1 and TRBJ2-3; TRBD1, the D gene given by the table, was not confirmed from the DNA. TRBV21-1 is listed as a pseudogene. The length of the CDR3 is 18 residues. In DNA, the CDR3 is TGTGCCAGCAGCAAAAGGGGACATATTAGAGGAGGCACAGATACGCAGTATTTT. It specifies CASSKRGHIRGGTDTQYF.

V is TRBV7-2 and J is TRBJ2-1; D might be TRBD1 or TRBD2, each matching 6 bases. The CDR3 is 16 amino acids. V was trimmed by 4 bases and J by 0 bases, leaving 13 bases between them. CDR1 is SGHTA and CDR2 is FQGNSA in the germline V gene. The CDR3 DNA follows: TGTGCCAGCAGCTCCAAGGGGGGAGGCTCCTACAATGAGCAGTTCTTC. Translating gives CASSSKGGGSYNEQFF.

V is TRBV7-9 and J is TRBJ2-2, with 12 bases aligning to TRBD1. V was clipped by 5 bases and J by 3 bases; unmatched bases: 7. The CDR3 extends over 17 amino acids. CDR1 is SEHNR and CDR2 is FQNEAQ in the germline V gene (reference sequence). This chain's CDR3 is CASSRTGQGAYTGELFF. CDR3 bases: TGTGCCAGCAGCCGAACGGGACAGGGGGCCTACACCGGGGAGCTGTTTTTT.

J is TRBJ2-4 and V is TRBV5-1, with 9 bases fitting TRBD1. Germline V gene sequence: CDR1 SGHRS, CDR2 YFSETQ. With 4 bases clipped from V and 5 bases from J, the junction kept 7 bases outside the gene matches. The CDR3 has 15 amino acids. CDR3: CASSRTGQGENIQYF. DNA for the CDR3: TGCGCCAGCAGCAGGACGGGACAGGGCGAAAACATTCAGTACTTC.

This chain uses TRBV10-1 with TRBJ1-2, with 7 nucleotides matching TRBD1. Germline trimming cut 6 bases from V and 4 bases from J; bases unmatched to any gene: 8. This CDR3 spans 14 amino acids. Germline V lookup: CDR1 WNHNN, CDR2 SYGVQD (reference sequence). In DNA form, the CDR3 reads TGCGCCAGCAGCGCGGACAGGACACTCTATGGCTACACCTTC. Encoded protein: CASSADRTLYGYTF.

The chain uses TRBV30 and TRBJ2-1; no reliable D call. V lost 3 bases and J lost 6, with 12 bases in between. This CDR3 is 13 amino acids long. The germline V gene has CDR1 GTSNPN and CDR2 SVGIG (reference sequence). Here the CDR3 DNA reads TGTGCCTGGAGAGCCGCGAATTCCAATGAGCAGTTCTTC. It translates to CAWRAANSNEQFF.

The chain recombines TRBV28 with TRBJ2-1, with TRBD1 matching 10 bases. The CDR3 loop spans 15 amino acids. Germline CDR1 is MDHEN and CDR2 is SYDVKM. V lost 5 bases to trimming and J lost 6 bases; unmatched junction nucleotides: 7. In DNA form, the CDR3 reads TGTGCCAGCAGTCGACCGGGACAGGGGTCCAATGAGCAGTTCTTC. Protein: CASSRPGQGSNEQFF.

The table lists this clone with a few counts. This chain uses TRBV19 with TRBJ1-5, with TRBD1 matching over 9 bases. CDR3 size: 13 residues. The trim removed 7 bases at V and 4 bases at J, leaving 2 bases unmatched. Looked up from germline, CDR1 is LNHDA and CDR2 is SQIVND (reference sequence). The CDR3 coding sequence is TGTGCCAGTACGGGGACAGGGAATCAGCCCCAGCATTTT. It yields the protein CASTGTGNQPQHF.

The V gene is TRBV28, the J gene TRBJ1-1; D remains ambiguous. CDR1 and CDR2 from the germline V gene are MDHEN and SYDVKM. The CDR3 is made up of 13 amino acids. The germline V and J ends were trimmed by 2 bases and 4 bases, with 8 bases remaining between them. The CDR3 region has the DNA TGTGCCAGCAGTTTACTCCAGTCCACTGAAGCTTTCTTT. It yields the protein CASSLLQSTEAFF.

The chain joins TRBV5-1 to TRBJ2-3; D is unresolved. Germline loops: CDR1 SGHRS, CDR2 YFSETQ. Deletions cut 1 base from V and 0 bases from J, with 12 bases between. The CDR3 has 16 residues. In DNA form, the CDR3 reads TGCGCCAGCAGCTTGTTCGGCAGAACTAGCACAGATACGCAGTATTTT. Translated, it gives CASSLFGRTSTDTQYF.